This passage covers 29 T cell receptor beta chains from one sample sequenced in a study of human T cells and chemical hapten exposure. Time point denoted: pre-sensitization, week 0. Treatment given: therapeutic diphenylcyclopropenone sensitization with weekly scalp DPC. TCRdb re-derived calls from the RACE reads in MiXCR, one entry per CDR3 protein. Of about 290,000 distinct CDR3 sequences listed, approximately 8% are singletons. Material: whole blood, obtained in connection with sensitization to the hapten diphenylcyclopropenone (DPC). The source is a man between 18 and 29 years old with alopecia areata. Some clones in this sample may be carry-over from other donors' samples.

This clonotype has a handful of counts. V is TRBV12-3 or TRBV12-4 and J is TRBJ2-2, with a tentative D call TRBD1 (6 bases). The length of the CDR3 is 14 residues. V gave up 2 bases and J gave up 7 bases, with 11 bases separating them. The CDR3 loop is CASSLQGQGGELFF. DNA for the CDR3: TGTGCCAGCAGTTTACAGGGGCAGGGCGGGGAGCTGTTTTTT.

This clonotype was detected ten times or more. The V gene is TRBV11-2, the J gene TRBJ2-3; 9 bases agree with TRBD2. The CDR3 is made up of 16 amino acids. Germline CDR1 is SGHAT and CDR2 is FQNNGV. V lost 5 bases to trimming and J lost 2 bases; unmatched junction nucleotides: 8. In DNA form, the CDR3 reads TGTGCCAGCAGCCTCGTAGCGGGGGCATTCACAGATACGCAGTATTTT. This encodes CASSLVAGAFTDTQYF.

This clonotype was seen a few times. The rearrangement uses TRBV5-6 and TRBJ2-5; 10 positions match TRBD2. The V gene's germline CDR1 is SGHDT and CDR2 YYEEEE. CDR3 length equals 16 residues. V shed 2 bases, J shed 2 bases, and the junction held 6 bases outside the gene matches. This CDR3 is CASSFWVAGGQETQYF. The CDR3 nucleotides read TGTGCCAGCAGCTTCTGGGTAGCGGGGGGACAAGAGACCCAGTACTTC.

The chain uses TRBV4-1 and TRBJ1-6; unclear D gene. Per the germline V gene, CDR1 is MGHRA and CDR2 is YSYEKL. This CDR3 comprises 16 residues. The V end lost 3 bases, the J end lost 4 bases, and 13 bases lay between the germline ends. This chain's CDR3 is CASSQGRAGYNSPLHF. The CDR3 region has the DNA TGCGCCAGCAGCCAGGGCCGGGCGGGTTATAATTCACCCCTCCACTTT.

This clonotype came up many times. V usage is TRBV29-1 and J usage is TRBJ2-7; D is ambiguous. The ends were cut back, 0 bases at V and 8 bases at J, with 14 bases in the middle. Germline V gives CDR1 SQVTM, CDR2 ANQGSEA. The CDR3 spans 13 residues. CDR3 residues: CSVEESVLRQQYF. The CDR3 coding sequence is TGCAGCGTTGAAGAGTCAGTTCTACGACAGCAGTACTTC.

This chain connects TRBV7-2 to TRBJ2-5; D possibly corresponds to TRBD1 (6 bases). The CDR3 totals 17 residues. Trimming stripped 5 bases from V and 2 bases from J, with 21 bases between. In germline, CDR1 is SGHTA, CDR2 FQGNSA. DNA for the CDR3: TGTGCCAGCAGCCCCCGAGGCAGGGGAAGTACTCAAGAGACCCAGTACTTC. Amino acid sequence: CASSPRGRGSTQETQYF.

The gene calls are TRBV11-3 and TRBJ2-5, with D possibly being TRBD1 (6 bases). Germline loops: CDR1 SGHNT, CDR2 YENEEA. Trimming took 3 bases from V and 2 from J, leaving 10 bases between them. The CDR3 spans 14 residues. The CDR3 is CASSLSRGQETQYF. In DNA form, the CDR3 reads TGTGCCAGCAGCTTGAGCAGGGGTCAAGAGACCCAGTACTTC.

The chain links TRBV6-5 to TRBJ2-6; maybe TRBD2 (5 bases). CDR3 size: 16 residues. The germline V gene has CDR1 MNHEY and CDR2 SVGAGI. V shed 6 bases and J shed 1 base, with 13 bases lying between them. CDR3 sequence (DNA): TGTGCCAGCAGACCCTTCCGGGATTCTGGGGCCAACGTCCTGACTTTC. Protein product: CASRPFRDSGANVLTF.

The table lists this clonotype with a few counts. CDR3 coding DNA: TGTGCCAGCCTCACTCCGACAGGGTCGGGGCAGTTCTTC. Amino acids: CASLTPTGSGQFF. V is TRBV27 and J is TRBJ2-1; 7 bases map to TRBD1. In germline, CDR1 is MNHEY, CDR2 SMNVEV (reference sequence). The CDR3 has 13 residues. V was pared by 8 bases and J by 12 bases, with 13 bases of the junction left unmatched.

This clonotype was counted a few times. This sequence joins TRBV12-3 or TRBV12-4 and TRBJ2-5; possibly TRBD2 for D (5 bases). Trimming stripped 2 bases from V and 4 bases from J, with 11 bases between. This CDR3 comprises 14 residues. The CDR3 here is CASSLSGIPETQYF. CDR3 nucleotide sequence: TGTGCCAGCAGTTTATCGGGGATCCCAGAGACCCAGTACTTC.

This sequence joins TRBV10-3 and TRBJ1-2, with 7 bases fitting TRBD1. The CDR3 spans 15 residues. Germline lookup yields CDR1 ENHRY and CDR2 SYGVKD. With 0 bases clipped from V and 4 bases from J, the junction kept 5 bases outside the gene matches. CDR3 region: CAISESTGYPYGYTF. The DNA for the CDR3 is TGTGCCATCAGTGAGTCGACAGGGTATCCCTATGGCTACACCTTC.

This clonotype turned up a few times. The rearrangement uses TRBV6-1 and TRBJ2-4; D is perhaps TRBD1 (6 bases). Germline V gene sequence: CDR1 MNHNS, CDR2 SASEGT. The CDR3 totals 15 residues. Trimming took off 7 bases at V and 0 bases at J, with 13 bases between the two ends. The CDR3 DNA follows: TGTGCCAGCAAACGGACAGACCTAGCCAAAAACATTCAGTACTTC. Protein sequence: CASKRTDLAKNIQYF.

In this sample, this clonotype turned up a few times. This chain joins TRBV12-3 or TRBV12-4 and TRBJ1-5; D is possibly TRBD1 (6 bases). The CDR3 sequence is 17 residues long. The germline V and J ends were trimmed by 0 bases and 0 bases, with 12 bases remaining between them. CDR3 coding DNA: TGTGCCAGCAGTTTAGCCTGGGGACAACGTAGCAATCAGCCCCAGCATTTT. This codes for CASSLAWGQRSNQPQHF.

This clonotype was counted between two and nine times. V and J are TRBV20-1 and TRBJ1-1, with 9 bases identical to TRBD1. This CDR3 contains 13 residues. Germline lookup yields CDR1 DFQATT and CDR2 SNEGSKA (reference sequence). V lost 5 bases to trimming and J lost 6 bases; unmatched junction nucleotides: 7. This chain's CDR3 is CSARTGGPAEAFF. CDR3 in DNA: TGCAGTGCTCGAACAGGGGGCCCCGCTGAAGCTTTCTTT.

This clonotype has more than one count but fewer than ten. The J gene is TRBJ2-3, the V gene TRBV5-6; D is uncertain. Germline loops: CDR1 SGHDT, CDR2 YYEEEE. Trimming removed 1 base from V and 2 bases from J, with 11 bases in between. The CDR3 contains 15 residues. The CDR3 loop is CASSLTTISTDTQYF. For the CDR3, the DNA is TGTGCCAGCAGCTTGACGACAATCTCCACAGATACGCAGTATTTT.

The CDR3 loop is CSASSGRANTGELFF. CDR3 DNA sequence: TGCAGTGCAAGCAGCGGGAGGGCGAACACCGGGGAGCTGTTTTTT. The chain recombines TRBV20-1 with TRBJ2-2; 10 positions agree with TRBD2. V dropped 6 bases and J dropped 0; count of bases not matched to a gene: 4. The length of the CDR3 is 15 residues. Germline V CDR1 and CDR2: DFQATT, SNEGSKA (reference sequence).

The genes are TRBV2 and TRBJ1-6; D is ambiguous. V was shortened by 6 bases and J by 0 bases, with 6 bases between the two germline ends. Per the germline V gene, CDR1 is SNHLY and CDR2 is FYNNEI. CDR3 length: 14 amino acids. The CDR3 sequence is CASRGNSYNSPLHF. CDR3 nucleotides: TGTGCCAGCAGGGGTAACTCCTATAATTCACCCCTCCACTTT.

The chain links TRBV12-3 or TRBV12-4 to TRBJ1-2; tentatively, D is TRBD1 (5 bases). Trimming left V 5 bases short and J 3 bases short, with 10 bases between. There are 13 residues in the CDR3. The CDR3 bases are TGTGCCAGCAGTAGACCGGGACACTATGGCTACACCTTC. It encodes CASSRPGHYGYTF.

The chain carries TRBV3-1 and TRBJ2-4; D remains ambiguous. This CDR3 spans 15 amino acids. CDR1 and CDR2 (germline): LGHDT, YNNKEL (reference sequence). V was trimmed by 0 bases and J by 0 bases, leaving 6 bases between them. CDR3 region: CASSQESIAKNIQYF. The CDR3 DNA reads TGTGCCAGCAGCCAAGAATCTATAGCCAAAAACATTCAGTACTTC.

This clonotype was recorded a few times. V usage is TRBV10-2 and J usage is TRBJ1-1; D perhaps matches TRBD1 (6 bases). The germline V gene encodes CDR1 WSHSY and CDR2 SAAADI. The CDR3 contains 16 residues. The V end was cut by 3 bases, the J end by 3 bases, with 17 bases between. CDR3 DNA: TGCGCCAGCAGTGAAAGGCAGGGGCTGGGGGACACTGAAGCTTTCTTT. Translated, it gives CASSERQGLGDTEAFF.

This clonotype was detected a few times. The CDR3 is CASSIRTAGRQLTNGEKLFF. DNA for the CDR3: TGTGCCAGTAGTATTCGGACAGCCGGAAGACAACTAACTAATGGTGAAAAACTGTTTTTT. This rearrangement joins TRBV19 to TRBJ1-4; tentatively, D is TRBD1 (6 bases). The V gene's germline CDR1 is LNHDA and CDR2 SQIVND (reference sequence). The CDR3 sequence is 20 residues long. The V and J ends lost 3 bases and 7 bases respectively, with 30 bases between them.

This clonotype was detected only a few times. The V and J genes are TRBV11-1 and TRBJ2-1; D may match TRBD1 or TRBD2 (5 bases each). The CDR3 is made up of 14 amino acids. Germline CDR1 reads SGHAT; CDR2 reads FQDESV (reference sequence). V lost 4 bases and J 12 bases, leaving 19 bases between the germline ends. CDR3 amino acids: CASSSEGTPSGQFF. The CDR3 bases are TGTGCCAGCAGCTCCGAGGGGACGCCAAGTGGGCAGTTCTTC.

The rearrangement joins TRBV3-1 to TRBJ2-7; D is unclear. The CDR3 contains 12 residues. V was clipped by 1 base and J by 10 bases, with 11 bases between them. Germline V lookup: CDR1 LGHDT, CDR2 YNNKEL (reference sequence). CDR3 DNA sequence: TGTGCCAGCAGCCAAGCTTCGTGGGTACAGTACTTC. Protein sequence: CASSQASWVQYF.

There are many counts of this clonotype. J is TRBJ1-6 and V is TRBV4-1, with no clear D. Germline lookup yields CDR1 MGHRA and CDR2 YSYEKL. The CDR3 is 15 residues long. The V end was cut by 1 base, the J end by 6 bases, with 10 bases between. The CDR3 reads CASSQGGVPNSPLHF. In DNA form, the CDR3 reads TGCGCCAGCAGCCAAGGTGGGGTTCCTAATTCACCCCTCCACTTT.

This clonotype was picked up many times. CDR3: CASSQAPPEGGGNSPLHF. CDR3 coding DNA: TGCGCCAGCAGCCAAGCTCCGCCTGAAGGGGGGGGAAATTCACCCCTCCACTTT. The chain recombines TRBV4-1 with TRBJ1-6; D is possibly TRBD1 (6 bases). The CDR3 has 18 amino acids. The V end was cut by 1 base, the J end by 7 bases, with 20 bases between. Germline CDR1 reads MGHRA; CDR2 reads YSYEKL.

The chain links TRBV20-1 to TRBJ1-3; maybe TRBD1 (5 bases). Germline lookup yields CDR1 DFQATT and CDR2 SNEGSKA (reference sequence). V dropped 3 bases and J dropped 4 bases, with 7 bases sitting between them. The CDR3 spans 12 residues. The CDR3 loop reads CSARGEGNTIYF. DNA of the CDR3: TGCAGTGCTAGGGGGGAAGGAAACACCATATATTTT.

The V and J genes are TRBV7-2 and TRBJ2-1; TRBD1 matches at 7 bases. The CDR3 consists of 14 residues. Germline V gives CDR1 SGHTA, CDR2 FQGNSA. J was trimmed by 4 bases and V by 6 bases; bases with no gene match: 6. The CDR3 spells CASRRQGEYNEQFF. The CDR3 nucleotides are TGTGCCAGCAGAAGACAGGGCGAGTACAATGAGCAGTTCTTC.

The rearrangement joins TRBV2 to TRBJ2-3; 8 nucleotides match TRBD2. The CDR3 consists of 21 residues. The germline CDR1 and CDR2 sequences are SNHLY and FYNNEI. Trimming removed 4 bases from V and 0 bases from J; junction bases left unmatched: 21. The CDR3 is CASSVSRPSGFGDRSTDTQYF. Here the CDR3 DNA reads TGTGCCAGCAGTGTATCGAGGCCTAGCGGGTTTGGAGACAGAAGCACAGATACGCAGTATTTT.

The V gene is TRBV7-2, the J gene TRBJ2-7; TRBD2 is a possible D gene (7 bases). Per germline, CDR1 SGHTA and CDR2 FQGNSA. V gave up 3 bases and J gave up 4 bases, with 16 bases separating them. This CDR3 contains 15 residues. The CDR3 protein is CASSFRGAPGYEQYF. The CDR3 coding sequence is TGTGCCAGCAGCTTTCGGGGGGCGCCAGGGTACGAGCAGTACTTC.